One sample yielded the 19 T cell receptor beta chains listed below, sequenced in a study of shared T cell receptors in the human thymus. TCRdb's copy holds only in-frame clones and misses some; the assay was immunoSEQ multiplex PCR. The table has hundreds of thousands of clones, 88% seen once; the top ten hold 0.0095% to 0.013%. These data were likewise used in another study, on human thymus T cells.

Input material: thymocytes. The source is a boy under two years old with a congenital heart defect.

V and J are TRBV10-2 and TRBJ2-3; D unresolved. This CDR3 has 11 amino acids. The V end was cut by 5 bases, the J end by 8 bases, with 8 bases between. Germline CDR1 WSHSY, CDR2 SAAADI. The CDR3 DNA reads as TGCGCCAGCAGTTCCCCGGGTACGCAGTATTTT. It translates to CASSSPGTQYF.

V and J are TRBV6-5 and TRBJ2-1; 9 bases match TRBD2. V lost 3 bases, J lost 12 bases, and 6 bases stayed unmatched. The germline CDR1 and CDR2 sequences are MNHEY and SVGAGI. The CDR3 length is 13 residues. CDR3 bases: TGTGCCAGCAGTTATGAGCGGGGGGCGGGGCAGTTCTTC. Translated: CASSYERGAGQFF.

V is TRBV7-9 and J is TRBJ2-5; 13 nucleotides line up with TRBD2. The trim removed 5 bases at V and 5 bases at J, leaving 11 bases unmatched. CDR1 is SEHNR, CDR2 FQNEAQ, per germline (reference sequence). CDR3 size: 17 residues. In DNA, the CDR3 is TGTGCCAGCAGCGTAGGACTAGCGGGAGTGACCAGGGAGACCCAGTACTTC. Its translation is CASSVGLAGVTRETQYF.

V and J are TRBV19 and TRBJ1-5, with TRBD1 as a possible D gene (5 bases). V was cut by 3 bases and J by 5 bases, with 11 bases left in between. In germline, CDR1 is LNHDA, CDR2 SQIVND (reference sequence). The CDR3 sequence is 14 residues long. The CDR3 spells CASSMWTRDQPQHF. In nucleotides, the CDR3 is TGTGCCAGTAGTATGTGGACACGAGATCAGCCCCAGCATTTT.

In DNA form, the CDR3 reads TGTGCCAGCAGTCCTACAGGGGGCAACACTGAAGCTTTCTTT. Protein: CASSPTGGNTEAFF. This chain links TRBV28 with TRBJ1-1, with TRBD1 matching 9 bases. Trimming took 5 bases from V and 2 from J; bases not matched to a gene: 3. The CDR3 loop spans 14 amino acids. In germline, CDR1 is MDHEN, CDR2 SYDVKM. Full variable domain (rest looked up from reference TRBV28 and TRBJ1-1): DVKVTQSSRYLVKRTGEKVFLECVQDMDHENMFWYRQDPGLGLRLIYFSYDVKMKEKGDIPEGYSVSREKKERFSLILESASTNQTSMYLCASSPTGGNTEAFFGQGTRLTVV.

This chain links TRBV11-2 with TRBJ2-1; 13 nucleotides line up with TRBD2. V was clipped by 3 bases and J by 9 bases; unmatched bases: 14. Per germline, CDR1 SGHAT and CDR2 FQNNGV. This CDR3 contains 18 residues. CDR3 amino acids: CASSFWSGTSGKRAEQFF. The DNA for the CDR3 is TGTGCCAGCAGCTTTTGGTCCGGGACTAGCGGGAAACGGGCTGAGCAGTTCTTC.

The rearrangement links TRBV15 to TRBJ1-5, with 7 positions matching TRBD1. Germline V gene sequence: CDR1 LNHNV, CDR2 YYDKDF (reference sequence). There are 12 residues in the CDR3. V dropped 5 bases and J dropped 8; count of bases not matched to a gene: 3. The DNA for the CDR3 is TGTGCCACCAGCCAACAGGGGAAGCCCCAGCATTTT. As protein: CATSQQGKPQHF. Filled out from reference TRBV15 and TRBJ1-5, the complete variable domain reads DAMVIQNPRYQVTQFGKPVTLSCSQTLNHNVMYWYQQKSSQAPKLLFHYYDKDFNNEADTPDNFQSRRPNTSFCFLDIRSPGLGDTAMYLCATSQQGKPQHFGDGTRLSIL.

The chain combines TRBV25-1 with TRBJ1-1; D gene ambiguous. The germline CDR1 and CDR2 sequences are MGHDK and SYGVNS. The V and J ends lost 4 bases and 4 bases respectively, with 19 bases between them. CDR3 length: 16 residues. This chain's CDR3 is CASSAYSSRGSTEAFF. Here the CDR3 DNA reads TGTGCCAGCAGTGCCTACAGCTCGAGAGGGAGCACTGAAGCTTTCTTT.

The chain links TRBV5-1 to TRBJ2-7; D perhaps matches TRBD1 (6 bases). CDR1 SGHRS and CDR2 YFSETQ come from the germline V gene. The CDR3 length is 15 residues. The ends were cut back, 4 bases at V and 1 base at J, with 15 bases in the middle. CDR3 in DNA: TGCGCCAGCAGCAAAACCGGGACACAGTCCTACGAGCAGTACTTC. It is translated as CASSKTGTQSYEQYF.

The chain employs TRBV9 and TRBJ2-1; D gene ambiguous. V lost 2 bases and J lost 0, with 9 bases in between. The germline CDR1 and CDR2 sequences are SGDLS and YYNGEE. The length of the CDR3 is 15 residues. The CDR3 protein is CASSVGYSSYNEQFF. In DNA form, the CDR3 reads TGTGCCAGCAGCGTTGGCTACAGCTCCTACAATGAGCAGTTCTTC. The variable domain in full, completed from reference TRBV9 and TRBJ2-1, reads DSGVTQTPKHLITATGQRVTLRCSPRSGDLSVYWYQQSLDQGLQFLIQYYNGEERAKGNILERFSAQQFPDLHSELNLSSLELGDSALYFCASSVGYSSYNEQFFGPGTRLTVL.

V usage is TRBV5-6 and J usage is TRBJ2-1; TRBD2 aligns across 7 bases. This CDR3 is 15 amino acids long. Germline trimming cut 5 bases from V and 4 bases from J; bases unmatched to any gene: 9. The germline gives CDR1 SGHDT, CDR2 YYEEEE. As DNA, the CDR3 is TGTGCCAGCAGTCTCGACTGGACTAGTTACAATGAGCAGTTCTTC. Translation gives CASSLDWTSYNEQFF.

The rearrangement joins TRBV4-3 to TRBJ2-3; 9 bases match TRBD1. Germline V gene sequence: CDR1 LGHNA, CDR2 YSLEER. The CDR3 contains 17 residues. Losses at the gene ends were 3 bases for V and 3 bases for J; bases not matched to a gene: 10. CDR3 nucleotides: TGCGCCAGCAGCCAGGAAACAGGGGGCAGTAAGACAGATACGCAGTATTTT. This encodes CASSQETGGSKTDTQYF.

The chain is built from TRBV6-4 and TRBJ2-7, with 8 positions matching TRBD2. With 3 bases clipped from V and 6 bases from J, the junction kept 7 bases outside the gene matches. The CDR3 is made up of 14 amino acids. Germline-derived CDR1 and CDR2 are MRHNA and SNTAGT. In nucleotides, the CDR3 is TGTGCCAGCAGTGAGCGGGAGGCGGAGATCGAGCAGTACTTC. Translating it yields CASSEREAEIEQYF.

This clone has only one observation. The J gene is TRBJ2-5, the V gene TRBV4-1, with TRBD1 matching 9 bases. The V segment lost 6 bases and the J segment 2 bases; nucleotides outside the gene matches: 7. The germline V gene has CDR1 MGHRA and CDR2 YSYEKL. This CDR3 spans 15 amino acids. The CDR3, as DNA: TGCGCCAGCAGAGACCGGGACAGGGTTCAAGAGACCCAGTACTTC. Amino acid sequence: CASRDRDRVQETQYF.

The V call is TRBV19, the J call TRBJ1-1, with a tentative D call TRBD1 (6 bases). CDR3 length: 14 amino acids. Germline V CDR1 and CDR2: LNHDA, SQIVND (reference sequence). Deletions cut 4 bases from V and 5 bases from J, with 14 bases between. The CDR3, as DNA: TGTGCCAGTAGTAGGGCAGGGGCAGATACTGAAGCTTTCTTT. The encoded protein is CASSRAGADTEAFF.

The chain is built from TRBV2 and TRBJ2-7; 10 nucleotides agree with TRBD2. Unmatched junction bases numbered 13, after V lost 4 bases and J lost 7 bases. This CDR3 region has 16 residues. Germline CDR1 and CDR2: SNHLY and FYNNEI. The CDR3 sequence: CASSGRGAGGPGEQYF. DNA for the CDR3: TGTGCCAGCAGTGGCCGGGGAGCGGGAGGGCCGGGTGAGCAGTACTTC.

The rearrangement links TRBV7-8 to TRBJ2-7, with D possibly matching TRBD1 (6 bases). In germline, CDR1 is SGHVS, CDR2 FQNEAQ. V shed 1 base and J shed 6 bases, with 10 bases lying between them. This CDR3 contains 13 residues. CDR3 residues: CASSLVRGIEQYF. In DNA, the CDR3 is TGTGCCAGCAGCTTAGTCAGGGGTATCGAGCAGTACTTC.

The chain carries TRBV6-1 and TRBJ2-2; possibly TRBD1 for D (9 bases). In germline, CDR1 is MNHNS, CDR2 SASEGT. CDR3 length: 14 residues. Between the trimmed V and J ends, which lost 8 bases and 6 bases, there was a span of 16 bases. The DNA for the CDR3 is TGTGCCAGCCGGGAGGGACAGGGTGCCGGGGAGCTGTTTTTT. It specifies CASREGQGAGELFF.

The rearrangement uses TRBV6-5 and TRBJ2-1, with 9 bases fitting TRBD2. V lost 2 bases and J lost 7; bases outside the gene matches: 6. This CDR3 spans 15 amino acids. The germline gives CDR1 MNHEY, CDR2 SVGAGI. The CDR3 nucleotides are TGTGCCAGCAGTTACGGGCGGGAGGGAAGGAATGAGCAGTTCTTC. This codes for CASSYGREGRNEQFF.